This T cell receptor (beta chain) stems from a study of blood T cell repertoires in COVID-19. Study-level background: Material from acute and convalescent COVID-19 was sourced from the United States, Italy and Spain. Nucleic acid was either cDNA or gDNA, and it came from T cells, B-cell-depleted T cells, or PBMCs.

The method was immunoSEQ multiplex PCR; TCRdb's version includes in-frame clones alone and lacks a portion of them. The sample shows 98,000 or so clones, roughly 86% of them seen only once. Germline loops: CDR1 MGHDK, CDR2 SYGVNS. The V gene end was trimmed by 5 bases and the J gene end by 0 bases; junction bases not matched to a gene: 2. This CDR3 contains 14 residues. The sample consisted of peripheral blood. V gene TRBV25-1 combines with J gene TRBJ1-1; 8 bases line up with TRBD1. The source of this sequence is a woman in her sixties or seventies in a cohort sampled during active or convalescent COVID-19. The CDR3 coding sequence is TGTGCCAGCAGTATGACAGGGGTGAACACTGAAGCTTTCTTT. Translated, it gives CASSMTGVNTEAFF.